The 29 T cell receptor beta chains below were found in one sample sequenced in a study of T-cell reconstitution after alpha-beta-depleted transplantation in children (dated by TCRdb to the mid-2010s). Reading the label with the study, this specimen's treatment or condition is: allogeneic hematopoietic cell transplantation with graft depleted of TCRalphabeta T cells and CD19 B cells. To prepare the library, PCR was applied. The instrument given in TCRdb is Illumina HiSeq 2500. TCR library preparation used molecular barcoding, with unique molecular identifiers applied to normalize quantification of the TCRbeta repertoire. The public reads were reprocessed in TCRdb via fastp at Q25 and MiXCR, keeping in-frame beta chains. Merged by CDR3 protein, the rows form single entries marked with the most common genes and DNA. Counted in this sample were around 960,000 distinct CDR3 sequences; about 26% of them appeared once. The ten largest clonotypes hold roughly 31% of the sample.

This material consisted of PBMCs, mostly from graft donor cells, taken 360 days after TCRalphabeta/CD19-depleted stem cell transplant. The receptor source for this set is a boy younger than two who had a stem cell transplant for SCID, so the T cells may come from the graft donor.

The chain couples TRBV29-1 to TRBJ2-1, with a possible D match to TRBD1 (6 bases). The CDR3 spans 12 residues. Germline CDR1 SQVTM, CDR2 ANQGSEA. Deletions cut 8 bases from V and 9 bases from J, with 17 bases between. The DNA for the CDR3 is TGCAGCCTCACAGGGAGCGTCTCTGAGCAGTTCTTC. Amino acid sequence: CSLTGSVSEQFF.

The chain joins TRBV18 to TRBJ1-3; D not resolved. CDR1 is KGHSH, CDR2 LQKENI, per germline. CDR3 length: 14 residues. V lost 4 bases and J lost 1, with 8 bases in between. The CDR3 reads CASSLKQSGNTIYF. The CDR3 DNA is TGTGCCAGCTCACTAAAACAGTCTGGAAACACCATATATTTT. Using reference TRBV18 and TRBJ1-3 for the parts outside the CDR3, the full variable domain is NAGVMQNPRHLVRRRGQEARLRCSPMKGHSHVYWYRQLPEEGLKFMVYLQKENIIDESGMPKERFSAEFPKEGPSILRIQQVVRGDSAAYFCASSLKQSGNTIYFGEGSWLTVV.

The chain recombines TRBV2 with TRBJ2-7, with unresolved D. This CDR3 has 11 amino acids. Germline lookup yields CDR1 SNHLY and CDR2 FYNNEI. V was shortened by 6 bases and J by 5 bases, with 8 bases between the two germline ends. For the CDR3, the DNA is TGTGCCAGCAGCCCTTATGACGAGCAGTACTTC. This translates into CASSPYDEQYF.

This clonotype was observed a few times. V is TRBV12-3 or TRBV12-4 and J is TRBJ1-5; no clear D. V was trimmed by 3 bases and J by 1 base, leaving 10 bases between them. This CDR3 is 15 amino acids long. CDR3 bases: TGTGCCAGCAGTTTTGGGAGTCTGAGCAATCAGCCCCAGCATTTT. Its translation is CASSFGSLSNQPQHF.

The chain combines TRBV25-1 with TRBJ2-7; D is undetermined. Germline assignment: CDR1 MGHDK and CDR2 SYGVNS. The CDR3 has 13 amino acids. Trimming left V 5 bases short and J 1 base short, with 9 bases between. As DNA, the CDR3 is TGTGCCAGCAGTAGGGCCCGTTCCTACGAGCAGTACTTC. Amino acids: CASSRARSYEQYF.

This clonotype was found a few times. V and J are TRBV20-1 and TRBJ2-3; 10 bases match TRBD2. Trimming at V came to 0 bases and at J to 6 bases, leaving 9 bases not matched to a gene. The CDR3 is 16 amino acids. The germline V gene encodes CDR1 DFQATT and CDR2 SNEGSKA (reference sequence). CDR3 nucleotide sequence: TGCAGTGCTAGAGATTTTCTAGCGGGGGCCCGGGATACGCAGTATTTT. Translating it yields CSARDFLAGARDTQYF.

V is TRBV6-2 or TRBV6-3 and J is TRBJ2-7; 7 bases map to TRBD2. Unmatched junction bases numbered 5, after V lost 7 bases and J lost 2 bases. This CDR3 contains 13 residues. Looked up from germline, CDR1 is MNHEY and CDR2 is SVGEGT. In DNA form, the CDR3 reads TGTGCCAGCAATCGGGGGGTCACCTACGAGCAGTACTTC. Translation gives CASNRGVTYEQYF.

The chain uses TRBV20-1 and TRBJ2-1; TRBD2 matches 8 bases. Germline CDR1 reads DFQATT; CDR2 reads SNEGSKA (reference sequence). CDR3 length equals 13 residues. DNA for the CDR3: TGCAGCTGCGGGGGGCTACCACCCAATGAGCAGTTCTTC. This encodes CSCGGLPPNEQFF.

This clonotype was detected only a few times. The chain links TRBV24-1 to TRBJ2-2, with D possibly matching TRBD2 (5 bases). CDR1 and CDR2 (germline): KGHDR, SFDVKD. Trimming cost V 6 bases and J 1 base, with 11 bases left between them. The CDR3 length is 15 residues. The CDR3 loop reads CATSSNSENTGELFF. The CDR3 DNA reads as TGTGCCACCAGTTCGAATAGCGAGAACACCGGGGAGCTGTTTTTT.

This clonotype was seen only a few times. The chain links TRBV18 to TRBJ2-5; D call uncertain. The ends were cut back, 2 bases at V and 1 base at J, with 11 bases in the middle. This CDR3 is built from 15 residues. Germline assignment: CDR1 KGHSH and CDR2 LQKENI. In DNA, the CDR3 is TGTGCCAGCTCACCAGATAGGAGAACCCAAGAGACCCAGTACTTC. This encodes CASSPDRRTQETQYF.

The table lists this clonotype with a count of one. The chain carries TRBV20-1 and TRBJ2-4; D tentatively fits TRBD1 or TRBD2 (5 bases each). Germline V gene lookup returns CDR1 DFQATT and CDR2 SNEGSKA (reference sequence). With 3 bases removed from V and 2 bases from J, the gap between germline ends came to 11 bases. The CDR3 is 14 amino acids. Written as DNA, the CDR3 is TGCAGTGCTAGTAGAGGGGATTCCAAAAACATTCAGTACTTC. Its protein is CSASRGDSKNIQYF.

The chain uses TRBV4-2 and TRBJ2-1; D gene unclear. CDR3 length equals 20 residues. V gave up 0 bases and J gave up 2 bases, with 23 bases separating them. CDR1 is LGHNA, CDR2 YNFKEQ, per germline. The CDR3 spells CASSQDLTGDHLGTYNEQFF. The CDR3 nucleotides are TGTGCCAGCAGCCAAGATCTCACTGGCGACCATTTAGGAACCTACAATGAGCAGTTCTTC.

This clonotype has just a few counts. This chain connects TRBV6-5 to TRBJ2-1; TRBD2 might be the D (6 bases). The V end lost 3 bases, the J end lost 5 bases, and 14 bases lay between the germline ends. CDR3 size: 15 residues. CDR1 and CDR2 from the germline V gene are MNHEY and SVGAGI. The CDR3 DNA reads TGTGCCAGCAGTTATCTGCGGCGGGGTGACAATGAGCAGTTCTTC. It yields the protein CASSYLRRGDNEQFF.

This clonotype came up a few times. This chain connects TRBV20-1 to TRBJ1-1; D not resolved. The CDR3 has 12 amino acids. The V end was cut by 3 bases, the J end by 9 bases, with 14 bases between. Germline lookup yields CDR1 DFQATT and CDR2 SNEGSKA (reference sequence). The CDR3 DNA reads as TGCAGTGCTAGGGACCCCGGGTTTAAAGCTTTCTTT. It specifies CSARDPGFKAFF.

This clonotype turned up a few times. The J gene is TRBJ2-7, the V gene TRBV7-8; D possibly matches TRBD1 or TRBD2 (5 bases each). Trimming removed 5 bases at V and 0 bases at J, with 14 bases between. Germline CDR1 and CDR2: SGHVS and FQNEAQ. The CDR3 has 15 amino acids. The CDR3: CASSTDSGGSYEQYF. DNA of the CDR3: TGTGCCAGCAGCACCGACAGTGGGGGCTCCTACGAGCAGTACTTC.

This chain links TRBV20-1 with TRBJ2-7; possibly TRBD1 for D (5 bases). CDR1 is DFQATT, CDR2 SNEGSKA, per germline (reference sequence). V was trimmed by 1 base and J by 2 bases, leaving 21 bases between them. This CDR3 is 17 amino acids long. The CDR3 bases are TGCAGTGCTAGAGTAAGGGGTCCCAGGGCCGTAACCTACGAGCAGTACTTC. This gives the protein CSARVRGPRAVTYEQYF.

The table lists this clonotype with a few counts. The V and J genes are TRBV20-1 and TRBJ1-2, with a tentative D call TRBD1 (5 bases). The CDR3 runs 12 residues. CDR1 DFQATT and CDR2 SNEGSKA come from the germline V gene (reference sequence). V dropped 1 base and J dropped 2 bases, with 5 bases sitting between them. CDR3 protein: CSARGQNYGYTF. Here the CDR3 DNA reads TGCAGTGCTAGAGGACAGAACTATGGCTACACCTTC.

This chain links TRBV24-1 with TRBJ2-3, with 7 positions matching TRBD1. Per germline, CDR1 KGHDR and CDR2 SFDVKD. V shed 5 bases and J 6 bases; nucleotides not matched to a gene: 13. The CDR3 totals 16 residues. The CDR3 loop is CATSARGKGLSDTQYF. In DNA, the CDR3 is TGTGCCACCAGTGCCAGGGGGAAGGGGTTGAGTGATACGCAGTATTTT.

This rearrangement joins TRBV6-2 or TRBV6-3 to TRBJ2-5; 15 nucleotides align to TRBD2. Germline V CDR1 and CDR2: MNHEY, SVGEGT. This CDR3 spans 17 amino acids. V shed 6 bases and J 5 bases; nucleotides not matched to a gene: 10. The CDR3 bases are TGTGCCAGCAGCCTCGGACTAGCGGGGGGGCGGCGGGAGACCCAGTACTTC. It is translated as CASSLGLAGGRRETQYF.

In its sample, this clonotype was seen a few times. V and J are TRBV7-2 and TRBJ2-5, with 8 bases aligning to TRBD2. V shed 8 bases and J 11 bases; nucleotides not matched to a gene: 16. In germline, CDR1 is SGHTA, CDR2 FQGNSA. The CDR3 loop spans 14 amino acids. The CDR3 DNA sequence: TGTGCCAGCGGCGGTTGGGCGGGGGGCCCCTTTCAGTACTTC. This translates into CASGGWAGGPFQYF.

This clonotype was counted only a few times. The DNA of the CDR3 is TGTGCCAGCAGCTCCCCCCAGGGGATGGTAGCCTACGAGCAGTACTTC. As protein: CASSSPQGMVAYEQYF. The chain has TRBV7-9 and TRBJ2-7; TRBD1 might be the D (6 bases). The V and J ends lost 4 bases and 2 bases respectively, with 18 bases between them. From germline, CDR1 is SEHNR and CDR2 FQNEAQ (reference sequence). The CDR3 covers 16 residues.

This clonotype appeared a few times. The chain carries TRBV6-5 and TRBJ2-1; perhaps TRBD1 as D (6 bases). The CDR3 extends over 13 amino acids. Trimming cost V 2 bases and J 9 bases, with 11 bases left between them. Germline V CDR1 and CDR2: MNHEY, SVGAGI. The CDR3 reads CASSYGIGGEQFF. The CDR3 region has the DNA TGTGCCAGCAGTTACGGGATAGGGGGTGAGCAGTTCTTC.

The J gene is TRBJ2-1, the V gene TRBV5-6; D ambiguous. The CDR3 spans 11 residues. V was pared by 4 bases and J by 10 bases, with 9 bases between. Looked up from germline, CDR1 is SGHDT and CDR2 is YYEEEE. CDR3 sequence: CASSHGWEQFF. The CDR3 coding sequence is TGTGCCAGCAGCCACGGTTGGGAGCAGTTCTTC.

A few counts support this clonotype. This rearrangement joins TRBV5-1 to TRBJ1-2, with no clear D. The V gene lost 1 base and the J gene lost 6 bases, with 10 bases spanning the gap. CDR1 SGHRS and CDR2 YFSETQ come from the germline V gene. The CDR3 is 13 residues long. The CDR3 coding sequence is TGCGCCAGCAGCTTGAAGCCATCCCATGGCTACACCTTC. This encodes CASSLKPSHGYTF.

This clonotype turned up a few times. This chain connects TRBV20-1 to TRBJ2-3, with D unclear. Germline values: CDR1 DFQATT, CDR2 SNEGSKA (reference sequence). V was clipped by 3 bases and J by 11 bases, with 21 bases between them. The CDR3 covers 14 residues. The CDR3 is CSARSWIASSLQYF. The CDR3 nucleotides are TGCAGTGCTAGGTCGTGGATAGCCTCCTCCCTGCAGTATTTT.

In its sample, this clonotype was seen a few times. The CDR3 here is CASSYSKLAGGPDTQYF. The DNA of the CDR3 is TGTGCCAGCAGTTACTCGAAGCTAGCGGGGGGCCCAGATACGCAGTATTTT. The chain has TRBV6-2 or TRBV6-3 and TRBJ2-3; TRBD2 matches at 11 bases. After removal of 0 bases from V and 4 bases from J, the junction contained 6 bases not matched to a gene. Germline assignment: CDR1 MNHEY and CDR2 SVGEGT. This CDR3 region has 17 residues.

This clonotype occurred a few times. The CDR3 nucleotides read TGTGCCAGCAGTGATACGGATTCCTACGAGCAGTACTTC. As protein: CASSDTDSYEQYF. The chain joins TRBV25-1 to TRBJ2-7, with D hard to call. CDR1 MGHDK and CDR2 SYGVNS come from the germline V gene. The CDR3 extends over 13 amino acids. Trimming pared 3 bases from V and 1 base from J, leaving 7 bases between.

The J gene is TRBJ1-5, the V gene TRBV12-3 or TRBV12-4; TRBD1 agrees at 8 bases. This CDR3 has 13 residues. With V trimmed by 5 bases and J by 7 bases, 4 bases remained unmatched. DNA of the CDR3: TGTGCCAGCAGTCAGGACAGGGAGCAGCCCCAGCATTTT. Residues: CASSQDREQPQHF.

The chain recombines TRBV5-1 with TRBJ1-5, with D unclear. The CDR3 has 17 amino acids. Germline loops: CDR1 SGHRS, CDR2 YFSETQ. V lost 0 bases, J lost 0 bases, and 13 bases lay in between. The CDR3: CASSLGDVRDSNQPQHF. The CDR3 DNA reads as TGCGCCAGCAGCTTGGGTGATGTTCGGGATAGCAATCAGCCCCAGCATTTT.